This T cell receptor beta chain stems from a study of identifying expanded T cells in peripheral blood. Findings and caveats of the study: Clone count variance between roughly 2-week samples rose with total template count. Over around two and four weeks, about 15 and 19 clones changed, versus roughly 1.2 between replicates.

Here immunoSEQ multiplex PCR was the method, and the copy in TCRdb shows in-frame clones only, minus some. In the table there are approximately 50,000 clones, around 82% of which are singletons. About this clone itself: Its antigen is unknown.

During the collection period, no donor immune events like infections were recorded. The CDR3 totals 16 residues. Trimming removed 6 bases from V and 3 bases from J; junction bases left unmatched: 10. Germline lookup yields CDR1 SNHLY and CDR2 FYNNEI. The clonotype comes from a person between 18 and 75 years old in good health. The rearrangement joins TRBV2 to TRBJ1-3; TRBD1 matches at 8 bases. The sequenced sample consisted of blood. In DNA form, the CDR3 reads TGTGCCAGCAGCGTATCCGGACAGGGTCTTGGAAACACCATATATTTT. It is translated as CASSVSGQGLGNTIYF.